This T cell receptor beta chain is drawn from a study of cytomegalovirus exposure and HLA in healthy donors. About the research overall: T cells numbering about 179 million yielded fewer than 140 million unique TCR beta sequences in an earlier analysis. Study observations and caveats: Later on, an analysis found that several of the most significant clusters appeared to be linked to common viral pathogens, which included parvovirus B19. Cytomegalovirus association was listed for around 170 TCR beta chains.

This CDR3 comprises 15 residues. The V gene lost 0 bases and the J gene lost 6 bases, with 15 bases spanning the gap. Germline V lookup: CDR1 SGHNT, CDR2 YYREEE (reference sequence). The PCR used 60 Vbeta and 13 Jbeta primers. As handled by the study authors: Later analysis identified tens of millions of unique TCR beta chains, some 10 million shared. Sequenced by immunoSEQ multiplex PCR; TCRdb stores in-frame clones only, minus some. That table is the source of V, J and clone size, and D and trimming were worked out from the DNA. This table has about 210,000 clones, more than 75% appearing once. Concerning this clone: Its matching antigen is unknown.

Sequenced input: PBMCs. The receptor's source is a man aged 35-49 years in good health and CMV-seropositive. The J gene is TRBJ1-2, the V gene TRBV5-4, with a possible D match to TRBD1 (6 bases). As DNA, the CDR3 is TGTGCCAGCAGCTTGGCCGGGCAGGGGAAGAATGGCTACACCTTC. Amino acid sequence: CASSLAGQGKNGYTF.